This T cell receptor (beta chain) was retrieved from a study of T-cell reconstitution after alpha-beta-depleted transplantation in children. Germline CDR1 MNHEY, CDR2 SVGEGT. This CDR3 is 15 amino acids long. The V and J ends lost 10 bases and 0 bases respectively, with 15 bases between them. Points from the study as a whole: Several hundred rapidly expanded clones from non-depleted graft cells reportedly supplied alpha-beta T cells about two months post-transplant. Surviving recipient T cells and thymic progenitors accounted for the high day-60 TCRbeta diversity observed in some patients. The authors attributed T-cell counts and diversity one year after transplant mostly to newly produced T cells.

In this sample, this clonotype turned up a few times. What it binds is not known. As it was prepared, the TCRbeta library received unique molecular identifiers. TCRdb reanalysed the PCR reads using MiXCR and keeps one entry per CDR3 protein. Here the sample spans fewer than 550,000 distinct CDR3 sequences, around 10% being singletons. The receptor was derived from a female patient between 2 and 15 years old who had a stem cell transplant for aplastic anemia, so the T cells may come from the graft donor. This material consisted of PBMCs, mostly from graft donor cells, taken 180 days after TCRalphabeta/CD19-depleted stem cell transplant. The V gene is TRBV6-2 or TRBV6-3, the J gene TRBJ2-2, with D unresolved. The chain's CDR3 is CATQTPPANTGELFF. The CDR3 region has the DNA TGTGCCACGCAAACTCCCCCCGCGAACACCGGGGAGCTGTTTTTT.